This paragraph covers one T cell receptor beta chain sequence. Its target is not known. In the same sample, other DNA sequences code for this CDR3. The data stem from a study of cytomegalovirus exposure and HLA in healthy donors. PCR used 60 Vbeta primers and 13 Jbeta primers. The table came from immunoSEQ multiplex PCR; TCRdb's copy has only in-frame clones and leaves some out. The sample records 170,000 or so clones, 84% being singletons. The study, taken as a whole, reports: In a later analysis, TCR beta V- and J-gene trimming showed a link to a missense DCLRE1C variant. Sequencing had likely introduced a cluster of highly shared sequence variants as an artifact. Data from an earlier analysis indicated that most TCR beta V segments were productive either about 90% or about 30% of the time.

The CDR3 totals 15 residues. Germline assignment: CDR1 MNHEY and CDR2 SVGAGI. With 2 bases clipped from V and 2 bases from J, the junction kept 3 bases outside the gene matches. Sample: PBMCs. The TCR originated in a girl aged 10-17 years in good health and CMV-seropositive. The V call is TRBV6-5, the J call TRBJ2-5, with 9 bases lining up with TRBD1. CDR3 sequence reads: CASSYRDRGQETQYF. The DNA for the CDR3 is TGTGCCAGCAGTTACAGAGACAGGGGGCAAGAGACCCAGTACTTC.